These 25 T cell receptor beta chains came from one sample sequenced in a study of cytomegalovirus exposure and HLA in healthy donors. Assay used: immunoSEQ multiplex PCR; TCRdb lists only in-frame clones, some missing. The sample gives more than 85,000 clones, about nine tenths of which show up once; about 1.9% is in the top ten. Sequencing was carried out using PBMCs. These receptors came from a woman aged 18-29 years in good health and CMV-seronegative.

The chain combines TRBV6-1 with TRBJ2-2; D gene ambiguous. The CDR3 length is 13 residues. Germline values: CDR1 MNHNS, CDR2 SASEGT. V was clipped by 6 bases and J by 5 bases, with 10 bases between them. The CDR3: CASRRPETGELFF. CDR3 in DNA: TGTGCCAGCAGGCGGCCAGAAACCGGGGAGCTGTTTTTT.

The CDR3 is CASSMGQGGYEQYF. The CDR3 coding sequence is TGTGCCAGCAGCATGGGACAGGGAGGGTACGAGCAGTACTTC. V and J are TRBV11-2 and TRBJ2-7; 9 nucleotides line up with TRBD1. Trimming removed 5 bases from V and 4 bases from J; junction bases left unmatched: 6. Germline CDR1 is SGHAT and CDR2 is FQNNGV. The CDR3 has 14 amino acids.

The chain recombines TRBV2 with TRBJ2-7, with 8 bases matching TRBD1. The CDR3 sequence is 14 residues long. Germline CDR1 reads SNHLY; CDR2 reads FYNNEI. Trimming cost V 3 bases and J 2 bases; bases outside gene matches: 3. CDR3 in amino acids: CASSDQGATYEQYF. Here the CDR3 DNA reads TGTGCCAGCAGTGACCAGGGGGCAACCTACGAGCAGTACTTC. The whole variable domain, remainder taken from reference TRBV2 and TRBJ2-7, is EPEVTQTPSHQVTQMGQEVILRCVPISNHLYFYWYRQILGQKVEFLVSFYNNEISEKSEIFDDQFSVERPDGSNFTLKIRSTKLEDSAMYFCASSDQGATYEQYFGPGTRLTVT.

The V gene is TRBV30, the J gene TRBJ1-2; 8 positions match TRBD1. This CDR3 is built from 13 residues. Germline-derived CDR1 and CDR2 are GTSNPN and SVGIG (reference sequence). The junction had 7 bases not matched to a gene; V was cut back by 2 bases and J by 8 bases. The CDR3 sequence: CAWSSGGASGYTF. CDR3 bases: TGTGCCTGGAGTTCAGGGGGCGCGTCGGGCTACACCTTC.

This clone was counted once. The rearrangement links TRBV6-1 to TRBJ2-7; D gene uncertain. CDR3 length: 12 amino acids. Germline CDR1 reads MNHNS; CDR2 reads SASEGT. Trimming pared 5 bases from V and 4 bases from J, leaving 9 bases between. This chain's CDR3 is CASSRHPYEQYF. CDR3 coding DNA: TGTGCCAGCAGTCGACACCCATACGAGCAGTACTTC.

The chain employs TRBV6-6 and TRBJ1-1; the D gene is possibly TRBD1 (6 bases). Trimming left V 7 bases short and J 4 bases short, with 16 bases between. Germline V gene data show CDR1 as MNHNY and CDR2 as SVGAGI (reference sequence). This CDR3 has 14 amino acids. The CDR3 bases are TGTGCCAGCATCCCTTCCACAGGGCCCACTGAAGCTTTCTTT. It codes for CASIPSTGPTEAFF.

The gene calls are TRBV5-1 and TRBJ2-7, with TRBD2 matching 12 bases. J lost 6 bases, V lost 7 bases, and 17 bases had no gene match. The CDR3 totals 17 residues. Germline lookup yields CDR1 SGHRS and CDR2 YFSETQ. CDR3 bases: TGCGCCAGCGCGACGGCTAGCGGGAGGGCCAGAGTTGTCGAGCAGTACTTC. Amino acid sequence: CASATASGRARVVEQYF.

The chain uses TRBV28 and TRBJ2-1; TRBD1 is a possible D gene (6 bases). V shed 6 bases and J shed 5 bases, with 14 bases lying between them. The CDR3 loop spans 14 amino acids. Per the germline V gene, CDR1 is MDHEN and CDR2 is SYDVKM. The CDR3 sequence: CASRSLQGHNEQFF. The CDR3, as DNA: TGTGCCAGCAGGTCTCTACAGGGACACAATGAGCAGTTCTTC.

The rearrangement uses TRBV7-6 and TRBJ2-5; a possible D gene is TRBD2 (5 bases). Looked up from germline, CDR1 is SGHVS and CDR2 is FNYEAQ. Trimming shortened V by 6 bases and J by 4 bases, and 18 bases separated the two germline ends. The CDR3 has 15 residues. In nucleotides, the CDR3 is TGTGCCAGCAGACAAATTCTGGGAGTCCCAGAGACCCAGTACTTC. Amino acid sequence: CASRQILGVPETQYF.

This rearrangement joins TRBV7-9 to TRBJ1-4; 8 bases are a match to TRBD1. With V trimmed by 5 bases and J by 6 bases, 5 bases remained unmatched. Germline loops: CDR1 SEHNR, CDR2 FQNEAQ (reference sequence). This CDR3 region has 14 residues. This CDR3 is CASSPGRGHEKLFF. The CDR3 DNA is TGTGCCAGCAGCCCGGGCAGGGGGCATGAAAAACTGTTTTTT.

This clone was counted a few times. The genes are TRBV7-2 and TRBJ2-3; D gene unclear. The CDR3 has 13 amino acids. Trimming took 5 bases from V and 2 from J, leaving 8 bases between them. CDR1 is SGHTA and CDR2 is FQGNSA in the germline V gene. CDR3 loop: CASSRRLTDTQYF. CDR3 bases: TGTGCCAGCAGCCGCCGACTCACAGATACGCAGTATTTT.

The gene calls are TRBV29-1 and TRBJ1-1; 8 bases are shared with TRBD1. V lost 1 base and J lost 3; bases outside the gene matches: 10. There are 16 residues in the CDR3. Germline loops: CDR1 SQVTM, CDR2 ANQGSEA. CDR3 nucleotides: TGCAGCGTTGAAGGCCCTGGACAGGGCGGGTACACTGAAGCTTTCTTT. Encoded protein: CSVEGPGQGGYTEAFF.

The genes are TRBV20-1 and TRBJ1-2, with TRBD1 as a possible D gene (5 bases). The CDR3 has 11 amino acids. Germline CDR1 is DFQATT and CDR2 is SNEGSKA (reference sequence). Trimming shortened V by 5 bases and J by 4 bases, and 8 bases separated the two germline ends. The CDR3 here is CSAGDSYGYTF. CDR3 in DNA: TGCAGTGCTGGCGACAGCTATGGCTACACCTTC.

The chain uses TRBV5-1 and TRBJ2-2; a weak D match, TRBD2 (7 bases). The CDR3 runs 14 residues. In germline, CDR1 is SGHRS, CDR2 YFSETQ. Trimming shortened V by 9 bases and J by 5 bases, and 17 bases separated the two germline ends. The CDR3 sequence: CATQEGGATGELFF. CDR3 coding DNA: TGCGCCACCCAGGAGGGGGGGGCTACCGGGGAGCTGTTTTTT.

The rearrangement links TRBV28 to TRBJ2-7; D uncertain. V was shortened by 3 bases and J by 5 bases, with 14 bases between the two germline ends. Per the germline V gene, CDR1 is MDHEN and CDR2 is SYDVKM. CDR3 length equals 14 residues. The CDR3 sequence is CASSFFEDLHEQYF. CDR3 DNA sequence: TGTGCCAGCAGTTTCTTTGAGGATTTACACGAGCAGTACTTC.

DNA of the CDR3: TGTGCCAGCAGTTCACCGGGACAGGGGCTGGCAGATACGCAGTATTTT. This encodes CASSSPGQGLADTQYF. V usage is TRBV27 and J usage is TRBJ2-3; TRBD1 agrees at 10 bases. This CDR3 spans 16 amino acids. V lost 4 bases to trimming and J lost 4 bases; unmatched junction nucleotides: 8. Germline CDR1 and CDR2: MNHEY and SMNVEV (reference sequence).

V gene TRBV29-1 combines with J gene TRBJ2-7; D is ambiguous. V dropped 0 bases and J dropped 3 bases, with 3 bases sitting between them. This CDR3 has 11 residues. Germline-derived CDR1 and CDR2 are SQVTM and ANQGSEA. The CDR3 DNA reads TGCAGCGTTGAAGACAACTACGAGCAGTACTTC. It is translated as CSVEDNYEQYF.

This rearrangement joins TRBV11-3 to TRBJ2-1; 10 bases align to TRBD2. CDR1 is SGHNT and CDR2 is YENEEA in the germline V gene. The CDR3 loop spans 13 amino acids. Germline trimming cut 4 bases from V and 9 bases from J; bases unmatched to any gene: 3. CDR3 nucleotide sequence: TGTGCCAGCAGCTCTAGCGGGAGAGGTGAGCAGTTCTTC. Translation gives CASSSSGRGEQFF.

The chain links TRBV28 to TRBJ2-2, with D perhaps matching TRBD2 (5 bases). Germline V gene data show CDR1 as MDHEN and CDR2 as SYDVKM. The CDR3 has 12 amino acids. Trimming left V 8 bases short and J 5 bases short, with 9 bases between. For the CDR3, the DNA is TGTGCCAGCGGACTCCAAACCGGGGAGCTGTTTTTT. As protein: CASGLQTGELFF.

This rearrangement joins TRBV5-1 to TRBJ2-5, with 8 bases lining up with TRBD1. The CDR3 is made up of 13 amino acids. The germline V gene has CDR1 SGHRS and CDR2 YFSETQ. J was trimmed by 4 bases and V by 6 bases; bases with no gene match: 5. The chain's CDR3 is CASTQGVRETQYF. CDR3 DNA: TGCGCCAGCACACAGGGGGTGCGAGAGACCCAGTACTTC. The full variable domain, its missing parts supplied by reference TRBV5-1 and TRBJ2-5, is KAGVTQTPRYLIKTRGQQVTLSCSPISGHRSVSWYQQTPGQGLQFLFEYFSETQRNKGNFPGRFSGRQFSNSRSEMNVSTLELGDSALYLCASTQGVRETQYFGPGTRLLVL.

The chain carries TRBV28 and TRBJ2-1, with D possibly TRBD2 on 5 matching bases. Per germline, CDR1 MDHEN and CDR2 SYDVKM. The CDR3 loop spans 18 amino acids. Trimming cost V 6 bases and J 6 bases, with 27 bases left between them. The CDR3 coding sequence is TGTGCCAGCAGCCATCTAGCCGCCAGACGGGGATGGCTCAATGAGCAGTTCTTC. Its translation is CASSHLAARRGWLNEQFF.

The chain has TRBV28 and TRBJ1-5; TRBD1 is a possible D gene (5 bases). The V gene lost 5 bases and the J gene lost 7 bases, with 18 bases spanning the gap. Germline V gives CDR1 MDHEN, CDR2 SYDVKM. CDR3 length: 15 residues. CDR3 nucleotide sequence: TGTGCCAGCAGTCCCTCGGGGGTAAGGAGCCAGCCCCAGCATTTT. Translation gives CASSPSGVRSQPQHF.

This chain joins TRBV6-1 and TRBJ1-3; maybe TRBD1 (5 bases). CDR1 and CDR2 (germline): MNHNS, SASEGT. The length of the CDR3 is 15 residues. V was cut by 4 bases and J by 3 bases, with 13 bases left in between. The CDR3 spells CASSAKRGLGNTIYF. CDR3 sequence (DNA): TGTGCCAGCAGTGCTAAGAGGGGACTTGGAAACACCATATATTTT.

CDR3 coding DNA: TGTGCCAGCAGCTTGGCCAGGAACTATGGCTACACCTTC. It encodes CASSLARNYGYTF. The V and J genes are TRBV5-8 and TRBJ1-2, with D unclear. The CDR3 consists of 13 residues. With 0 bases removed from V and 2 bases from J, the gap between germline ends came to 5 bases. CDR1 and CDR2 (germline): SGHTS, YDEGEE.

This clone showed up just once. The chain recombines TRBV18 with TRBJ2-7, with a weak D call TRBD1 (6 bases). V was cut by 5 bases and J by 4 bases, with 9 bases left in between. From germline, CDR1 is KGHSH and CDR2 LQKENI. This CDR3 is built from 12 residues. The DNA of the CDR3 is TGTGCCAGCTCAGAGGACAGATACGAGCAGTACTTC. Its protein is CASSEDRYEQYF.